The 24 T cell receptor beta chains below all came from one sample that was sequenced in a study of vaccination effects on CD4 cells after COVID-19. The protocol was immunoSEQ multiplex PCR, while the TCRdb copy is restricted to in-frame clones and leaves out a portion. The table lists just under 60,000 clones, just under 80% of them singletons. Their antigens are not known. CD4+ T cells specific for antigen were expanded with viral peptide pools by the ViraFEST assay before sequencing. CD4+ T cell isolation took place after 10 days of culture. All participants had two doses of either the BNT162b2 or mRNA-1273 vaccine. Sequenced here: CD4+ T cells from PBMCs cultured with HCoV-OC43 spike peptides, sampled after COVID-19 vaccination. Subset indicated: HCoV-OC43 spike overlapping peptide pool stimulation. The receptors originated from a human donor who received a COVID-19 vaccine.

The rearrangement uses TRBV7-2 and TRBJ2-1, with 7 bases lining up with TRBD2. Germline values: CDR1 SGHTA, CDR2 FQGNSA. This CDR3 is built from 16 residues. V shed 6 bases and J 3 bases; nucleotides not matched to a gene: 11. The CDR3 sequence is CASRRRGGGGYNEQFF. CDR3 bases: TGTGCCAGCAGACGCCGCGGAGGCGGGGGCTACAATGAGCAGTTCTTC.

The table lists this clone with a few counts. This rearrangement joins TRBV5-1 to TRBJ2-3, with 8 bases fitting TRBD2. The J segment lost 5 bases and the V segment lost 0 bases, leaving 8 bases of the junction unmatched. Looked up from germline, CDR1 is SGHRS and CDR2 is YFSETQ. This CDR3 is 16 amino acids long. Here the CDR3 reads CASSLAVAGGGDTQYF. The CDR3 DNA reads as TGCGCCAGCAGCTTGGCCGTTGCGGGGGGCGGAGATACGCAGTATTTT.

This chain connects TRBV7-2 to TRBJ2-3, with 10 bases lining up with TRBD1. The CDR3 has 16 amino acids. Germline V CDR1 and CDR2: SGHTA, FQGNSA. Germline trimming cut 4 bases from V and 7 bases from J; bases unmatched to any gene: 11. CDR3 loop: CASSYRARQGANTQYF. The CDR3 nucleotides read TGTGCCAGCAGCTATAGGGCCAGACAGGGGGCAAATACGCAGTATTTT.

The DNA of the CDR3 is TGTGCCAGCAGTACCAGAGGGGCAGATACGCAGTATTTT. It specifies CASSTRGADTQYF. This chain connects TRBV11-2 to TRBJ2-3; possibly TRBD1 or TRBD2 for D (5 bases each). Trimming pared 6 bases from V and 4 bases from J, leaving 11 bases between. CDR3 length: 13 residues. From germline, CDR1 is SGHAT and CDR2 FQNNGV.

Note on this clone: A read error may produce the germline difference seen at one junction end. This rearrangement joins TRBV19 to TRBJ2-3; 9 bases are a match to TRBD2. CDR3 length equals 16 residues. The germline V gene has CDR1 LNHDA and CDR2 SQIVND (reference sequence). CDR3 amino acids: CASAGGPGTSIDTQYF. The CDR3 DNA sequence: TGTGCCAGTGCGGGGGGCCCGGGGACTAGCATAGATACGCAGTATTTT.

The rearrangement joins TRBV14 to TRBJ2-1; no clear D gene. Looked up from germline, CDR1 is SGHDN and CDR2 is FVKESK. Trimming took off 5 bases at V and 6 bases at J, with 17 bases between the two ends. This CDR3 has 15 amino acids. The CDR3: CASSGGQAIVNEQFF. The CDR3 nucleotides read TGTGCCAGCAGCGGCGGTCAGGCTATTGTCAATGAGCAGTTCTTC.

CDR3 protein: CASNRENYGYTF. As DNA, the CDR3 is TGTGCCAGCAACAGGGAGAACTATGGCTACACCTTC. This sequence joins TRBV2 and TRBJ1-2; possibly TRBD1 for D (6 bases). Trimming removed 7 bases at V and 2 bases at J, with 8 bases between. The CDR3 is made up of 12 amino acids. Germline V gene data show CDR1 as SNHLY and CDR2 as FYNNEI. Full variable domain (remainder filled in from reference TRBV2 and TRBJ1-2): EPEVTQTPSHQVTQMGQEVILRCVPISNHLYFYWYRQILGQKVEFLVSFYNNEISEKSEIFDDQFSVERPDGSNFTLKIRSTKLEDSAMYFCASNRENYGYTFGSGTRLTVV.

The V and J genes are TRBV3-1 (or the pseudogene TRBV3-2) and TRBJ2-2; the D is unclear. Trimming removed 3 bases at V and 8 bases at J, with 7 bases between. This CDR3 region has 12 residues. Looked up from germline, CDR1 is LGHDT and CDR2 is YNNKEL (reference sequence). CDR3: CASSHGRGELFF. CDR3 coding DNA: TGTGCCAGCAGCCACGGTCGGGGGGAGCTGTTTTTT.

The rearrangement links TRBV29-1 to TRBJ2-1; 8 nucleotides line up with TRBD2. Germline loops: CDR1 SQVTM, CDR2 ANQGSEA. After removal of 4 bases from V and 7 bases from J, the junction contained 9 bases not matched to a gene. The CDR3 totals 14 residues. The CDR3 DNA sequence: TGCAGCGTTGTTAACCAGCGGGGGTTGAATGAGCAGTTCTTC. The encoded protein is CSVVNQRGLNEQFF.

A single count supports this clone. CDR3: CASGPGTGRSPLHF. The CDR3 DNA is TGTGCCAGCGGCCCCGGGACAGGCCGTTCACCCCTCCACTTT. The chain couples TRBV9 to TRBJ1-6; 8 bases agree with TRBD1. CDR1 is SGDLS and CDR2 is YYNGEE in the germline V gene. There are 14 residues in the CDR3. With 7 bases clipped from V and 9 bases from J, the junction kept 9 bases outside the gene matches.

The chain uses TRBV7-2 and TRBJ2-3, with 7 bases lining up with TRBD2. The CDR3 sequence is 12 residues long. Germline V CDR1 and CDR2: SGHTA, FQGNSA. V gave up 5 bases and J gave up 10 bases; unmatched junction bases: 6. The CDR3 DNA reads TGTGCCAGCAGCACCCGACTAGCAGCGCAGTATTTT. This encodes CASSTRLAAQYF.

The genes are TRBV4-1 and TRBJ2-1; D is undetermined. CDR1 is MGHRA and CDR2 is YSYEKL in the germline V gene. The CDR3 totals 12 residues. With 6 bases removed from V and 8 bases from J, the gap between germline ends came to 11 bases. CDR3 nucleotide sequence: TGCGCCAGCAGTCGGGTTTGGGATGAGCAGTTCTTC. Its translation: CASSRVWDEQFF.

The CDR3 DNA reads TGTGCCAGCAGACTGGGGGCAAACTCTGGAAACACCATATATTTT. As protein: CASRLGANSGNTIYF. The chain is built from TRBV6-5 and TRBJ1-3; D possibly corresponds to TRBD1 (6 bases). Trimming cost V 6 bases and J 0 bases, with 12 bases left between them. The germline V gene has CDR1 MNHEY and CDR2 SVGAGI. CDR3 size: 15 residues.

The chain recombines TRBV28 with TRBJ1-5, with D maybe TRBD1 (5 bases). The CDR3 is 15 amino acids. V gave up 7 bases and J gave up 6 bases, with 19 bases separating them. Looked up from germline, CDR1 is MDHEN and CDR2 is SYDVKM. In DNA, the CDR3 is TGTGCCAGCAACCCGCCGACCGGGGCAGTTCAGCCCCAGCATTTT. This codes for CASNPPTGAVQPQHF.

This clone was seen a few times. The CDR3 here is CASSEFPGELFF. CDR3 DNA sequence: TGTGCCAGCAGTGAATTTCCCGGGGAGCTGTTTTTT. This rearrangement joins TRBV2 to TRBJ2-2; D is undetermined. The CDR3 has 12 amino acids. From germline, CDR1 is SNHLY and CDR2 FYNNEI. V shed 2 bases and J shed 6 bases, with 4 bases lying between them. Drawing the rest from reference TRBV2 and TRBJ2-2, the complete variable domain is EPEVTQTPSHQVTQMGQEVILRCVPISNHLYFYWYRQILGQKVEFLVSFYNNEISEKSEIFDDQFSVERPDGSNFTLKIRSTKLEDSAMYFCASSEFPGELFFGEGSRLTVL.

V is TRBV7-9 and J is TRBJ2-1, with TRBD1 matching 7 bases. The germline V gene has CDR1 SEHNR and CDR2 FQNEAQ (reference sequence). The CDR3 runs 18 residues. V shed 4 bases and J 8 bases; nucleotides not matched to a gene: 20. CDR3 loop: CASSSTRTGGVLGHEQFF. Here the CDR3 DNA reads TGTGCCAGCAGCTCCACGCGGACAGGTGGAGTTTTAGGCCATGAGCAGTTCTTC.

The chain is built from TRBV7-3 and TRBJ2-2; 12 positions match TRBD1. This CDR3 region has 21 residues. V was clipped by 0 bases and J by 3 bases; unmatched bases: 14. Germline loops: CDR1 SGHTA, CDR2 FQGTGA. DNA for the CDR3: TGTGCCAGCAGCTTAACGGACAGGGGTAACCGGGACAGGGGGCACACCGGGGAGCTGTTTTTT. Amino acid sequence: CASSLTDRGNRDRGHTGELFF.

This clone was found a few times. CDR3 residues: CATKGQATNSNQPQHF. The CDR3 coding sequence is TGCGCCACCAAGGGACAGGCGACGAATAGCAATCAGCCCCAGCATTTT. This chain uses TRBV5-1 with TRBJ1-5; TRBD1 agrees at 8 bases. V lost 9 bases to trimming and J lost 0 bases; unmatched junction nucleotides: 11. In germline, CDR1 is SGHRS, CDR2 YFSETQ. The CDR3 totals 16 residues. Supplemented by reference TRBV5-1 and TRBJ1-5, the full variable domain reads KAGVTQTPRYLIKTRGQQVTLSCSPISGHRSVSWYQQTPGQGLQFLFEYFSETQRNKGNFPGRFSGRQFSNSRSEMNVSTLELGDSALYLCATKGQATNSNQPQHFGDGTRLSIL.

This clone turned up a few times. The chain couples TRBV12-5 to TRBJ2-1; TRBD1 or TRBD2 may be the D gene (5 bases each). Per the germline V gene, CDR1 is LGHNT and CDR2 is FRNRAP. Deletions cut 4 bases from V and 0 bases from J, with 13 bases between. This CDR3 region has 16 residues. CDR3: CASGYAGTGSYNEQFF. The CDR3 bases are TGTGCTAGTGGTTACGCCGGGACCGGCTCCTACAATGAGCAGTTCTTC.

The gene calls are TRBV6-5 and TRBJ1-1; possible D gene TRBD1, 6 bases. Germline values: CDR1 MNHEY, CDR2 SVGAGI. This CDR3 has 15 residues. Trimming removed 0 bases at V and 5 bases at J, with 13 bases between. The CDR3 DNA reads TGTGCCAGCAGTTACTCGTATCAGGGGTTAACTGAAGCTTTCTTT. It encodes CASSYSYQGLTEAFF.

The CDR3 reads CASSLSDQPQHF. The CDR3 nucleotides read TGTGCCAGCAGTCTCAGCGATCAGCCCCAGCATTTT. The J gene is TRBJ1-5, the V gene TRBV12-3 or TRBV12-4; D unclear. CDR3 length equals 12 residues. Trimming stripped 5 bases from V and 5 bases from J, with 7 bases between.

The V call is TRBV29-1, the J call TRBJ1-2; D call uncertain. CDR3 size: 12 residues. Looked up from germline, CDR1 is SQVTM and CDR2 is ANQGSEA. V lost 2 bases, J lost 4 bases, and 8 bases lay in between. CDR3 nucleotides: TGCAGCGTTGAAACCGAGGCCTATGGCTACACCTTC. It translates to CSVETEAYGYTF.

The chain combines TRBV29-1 with TRBJ2-7; D perhaps matches TRBD2 (6 bases). CDR1 and CDR2 from the germline V gene are SQVTM and ANQGSEA. The CDR3 is 10 residues long. V was shortened by 6 bases and J by 9 bases, with 12 bases between the two germline ends. The CDR3 DNA reads TGCAGCGTACGAAGGGGAGGGCAGTACGTC. Protein sequence: CSVRRGGQYV.

J is TRBJ2-5 and V is TRBV18; D is unclear. V was cut by 0 bases and J by 4 bases, with 6 bases left in between. CDR3 length: 13 residues. Germline V gene lookup returns CDR1 KGHSH and CDR2 LQKENI. In nucleotides, the CDR3 is TGTGCCAGCTCACCACCGGTTCTAGAGACCCAGTACTTC. Protein product: CASSPPVLETQYF. The complete variable domain, with remaining parts taken from reference TRBV18 and TRBJ2-5, reads NAGVMQNPRHLVRRRGQEARLRCSPMKGHSHVYWYRQLPEEGLKFMVYLQKENIIDESGMPKERFSAEFPKEGPSILRIQQVVRGDSAAYFCASSPPVLETQYFGPGTRLLVL.